The 20 T cell receptor beta chains below were found in one sample sequenced in a study of beta chain features in type 1 diabetes. What was sequenced were expressed TCRB transcripts, since all of the isolated RNA had been reverse transcribed. This table comes from immunoSEQ multiplex PCR, and its TCRdb copy is limited to in-frame clones, with some not included. The sample consists of about 330,000 clones, approximately 11% of them appearing once. Sequencing was done on a sample of naive CD4+ T cells from blood. Receptors originate from a woman aged 30 to 39 in good health.

The chain uses TRBV18 and TRBJ1-2; 9 bases align to TRBD1. CDR3 length equals 17 residues. J gave up 5 bases and V 5 bases, and 15 bases lay outside the gene matches. Germline assignment: CDR1 KGHSH and CDR2 LQKENI. CDR3 protein: CASSSTAGQGGRYGYTF. CDR3 DNA sequence: TGTGCCAGCTCATCGACCGCGGGACAGGGAGGCCGGTATGGCTACACCTTC.

The V gene is TRBV10-3, the J gene TRBJ2-7; a weak D match, TRBD1 (6 bases). CDR3 length: 13 amino acids. V was cut by 7 bases and J by 3 bases, with 13 bases left in between. In germline, CDR1 is ENHRY, CDR2 SYGVKD. The CDR3 loop is CAITRDTYYEQYF. The DNA for the CDR3 is TGTGCCATCACCCGGGACACTTACTACGAGCAGTACTTC.

The DNA of the CDR3 is TGTGCCAGCAGCCCTGGACAGGGGAGGAACTATGGCTACACCTTC. It specifies CASSPGQGRNYGYTF. This chain uses TRBV9 with TRBJ1-2; 9 positions agree with TRBD1. The V gene end was trimmed by 4 bases and the J gene end by 2 bases; junction bases not matched to a gene: 6. Germline values: CDR1 SGDLS, CDR2 YYNGEE. The CDR3 spans 15 residues.

The rearrangement joins TRBV4-2 to TRBJ2-7; D is unresolved. The germline V and J ends were trimmed by 1 base and 2 bases, with 12 bases remaining between them. There are 15 residues in the CDR3. Germline CDR1 and CDR2: LGHNA and YNFKEQ. The CDR3 bases are TGTGCCAGCAGCCAAGCGAGTGCTATGACCTACGAGCAGTACTTC. Translation gives CASSQASAMTYEQYF.

This clone was seen only a few times. CDR3 residues: CASNTGTEPYEQYF. CDR3 nucleotide sequence: TGTGCCAGTAATACCGGGACAGAGCCATACGAGCAGTACTTC. The chain uses TRBV19 and TRBJ2-7, with 7 bases fitting TRBD1. The CDR3 runs 14 residues. Germline CDR1 reads LNHDA; CDR2 reads SQIVND (reference sequence). The V segment lost 7 bases and the J segment 4 bases; nucleotides outside the gene matches: 10.

This clone appeared a few times. The gene calls are TRBV28 and TRBJ2-5, with TRBD2 as a possible D gene (7 bases). Trimming removed 7 bases at V and 7 bases at J, with 16 bases between. The CDR3 runs to 13 residues. CDR1 MDHEN and CDR2 SYDVKM come from the germline V gene. CDR3 loop: CASTGGHRGTQYF. The DNA of the CDR3 is TGTGCCAGCACGGGGGGACATCGGGGGACCCAGTACTTC. Together with reference TRBV28 and TRBJ2-5, the CDR3 gives the full variable domain: DVKVTQSSRYLVKRTGEKVFLECVQDMDHENMFWYRQDPGLGLRLIYFSYDVKMKEKGDIPEGYSVSREKKERFSLILESASTNQTSMYLCASTGGHRGTQYFGPGTRLLVL.

This clone was seen only a few times. The rearrangement uses TRBV10-3 and TRBJ2-7, with a tentative D call TRBD1 (5 bases). Trimming removed 6 bases at V and 2 bases at J, with 20 bases between. This CDR3 is 16 amino acids long. Germline assignment: CDR1 ENHRY and CDR2 SYGVKD. Here the CDR3 reads CAIRPTGGAAPYEQYF. The CDR3 bases are TGTGCCATCAGGCCCACCGGTGGGGCGGCCCCCTACGAGCAGTACTTC.

J is TRBJ1-2 and V is TRBV29-1, with 8 bases identical to TRBD1. Germline V lookup: CDR1 SQVTM, CDR2 ANQGSEA. V lost 0 bases and J lost 5; bases outside the gene matches: 11. CDR3 length: 16 amino acids. CDR3 sequence: CSVEDPLPYRGYGYTF. DNA of the CDR3: TGCAGCGTTGAAGATCCCCTACCCTACAGGGGGTATGGCTACACCTTC.

This clone was detected only a few times. The sample contains more than one DNA sequence encoding this CDR3. The rearrangement joins TRBV18 to TRBJ2-7; TRBD2 matches 8 bases. Germline V gene sequence: CDR1 KGHSH, CDR2 LQKENI. The CDR3 covers 14 residues. With V trimmed by 3 bases and J by 4 bases, 5 bases remained unmatched. In nucleotides, the CDR3 is TGTGCCAGCTCACCTCCGGGAGGGCCTTACGAGCAGTACTTC. It encodes CASSPPGGPYEQYF.

The V gene is TRBV19, the J gene TRBJ2-2; 9 bases align to TRBD2. With 5 bases clipped from V and 5 bases from J, the junction kept 6 bases outside the gene matches. CDR3 length: 15 amino acids. Germline V gene lookup returns CDR1 LNHDA and CDR2 SQIVND (reference sequence). The CDR3 DNA is TGTGCCAGTAGTTTAGCGGGAGTCGGGACCGGGGAGCTGTTTTTT. Amino acids: CASSLAGVGTGELFF.

The gene calls are TRBV27 and TRBJ1-1; 9 nucleotides align to TRBD1. The CDR3 spans 14 residues. Germline CDR1 MNHEY, CDR2 SMNVEV (reference sequence). Trimming cost V 6 bases and J 3 bases; bases outside gene matches: 5. CDR3 DNA sequence: TGTGCCAGCAGAACAGGGACAGGGCACACTGAAGCTTTCTTT. It specifies CASRTGTGHTEAFF.

In this sample, this clone turned up a few times. The gene calls are TRBV7-9 and TRBJ2-5; 12 bases are a match to TRBD2. J lost 4 bases, V lost 7 bases, and 10 bases had no gene match. CDR3 length: 16 residues. CDR1 and CDR2 from the germline V gene are SEHNR and FQNEAQ (reference sequence). CDR3 bases: TGTGCCAGCATCTCCTCTAGCGGGAGGGCCGTAGAGACCCAGTACTTC. Translated, it gives CASISSSGRAVETQYF.

The chain has TRBV15 and TRBJ2-3; perhaps TRBD1 as D (6 bases). The length of the CDR3 is 15 residues. Germline CDR1 is LNHNV and CDR2 is YYDKDF (reference sequence). The ends were cut back, 2 bases at V and 2 bases at J, with 11 bases in the middle. The CDR3 reads CATSRPGAHTDTQYF. The CDR3 coding sequence is TGTGCCACCAGCAGACCAGGGGCTCACACAGATACGCAGTATTTT.

Only a few counts were recorded for this clone. The genes are TRBV28 and TRBJ2-7; D unresolved. Germline V CDR1 and CDR2: MDHEN, SYDVKM. CDR3 size: 13 residues. Between the trimmed V and J ends, which lost 6 bases and 5 bases, there was a span of 14 bases. CDR3 in amino acids: CASRVAPIHEQYF. Here the CDR3 DNA reads TGTGCCAGCAGGGTGGCCCCGATCCACGAGCAGTACTTC.

This clone was detected only a few times. The chain carries TRBV5-4 and TRBJ2-3; D unresolved. Trimming took 4 bases from V and 4 from J, leaving 16 bases between them. The CDR3 sequence is 15 residues long. Germline V gene data show CDR1 as SGHNT and CDR2 as YYREEE (reference sequence). Here the CDR3 DNA reads TGTGCCAGCAGCCCCTATTATACCGGGTCAGATACGCAGTATTTT. It is translated as CASSPYYTGSDTQYF.

This clone was recorded a few times. This chain connects TRBV9 to TRBJ2-1, with 10 bases aligning to TRBD2. Germline lookup yields CDR1 SGDLS and CDR2 YYNGEE. V gave up 3 bases and J gave up 7 bases; unmatched junction bases: 7. The CDR3 is 15 residues long. CDR3 in DNA: TGTGCCAGCAGCGGATCTCTAGCGGGAGATAATGAGCAGTTCTTC. Translation gives CASSGSLAGDNEQFF.

The chain is built from TRBV2 and TRBJ1-1; TRBD1 matches at 7 bases. Germline CDR1 SNHLY, CDR2 FYNNEI. V trimming: 5 bases; J trimming: 6 bases; junction bases outside the gene matches: 6. CDR3 length: 13 amino acids. CDR3 nucleotide sequence: TGTGCCAGCAGTTTCGACAGGGTCGCTGAAGCTTTCTTT. Translated, it gives CASSFDRVAEAFF. Full variable domain (outside the CDR3, taken from reference TRBV2 and TRBJ1-1): EPEVTQTPSHQVTQMGQEVILRCVPISNHLYFYWYRQILGQKVEFLVSFYNNEISEKSEIFDDQFSVERPDGSNFTLKIRSTKLEDSAMYFCASSFDRVAEAFFGQGTRLTVV.

The rearrangement joins TRBV7-3 to TRBJ2-1; 7 bases match TRBD2. CDR1 SGHTA and CDR2 FQGTGA come from the germline V gene. CDR3 length: 14 residues. The V segment lost 2 bases and the J segment 9 bases; nucleotides outside the gene matches: 7. Here the CDR3 reads CASSLRGSFGEQFF. The CDR3 DNA follows: TGTGCCAGCAGCTTACGCGGGAGCTTCGGTGAGCAGTTCTTC.

This chain connects TRBV5-4 to TRBJ1-2, with D unclear. Trimming shortened V by 5 bases and J by 8 bases, and 16 bases separated the two germline ends. Germline CDR1 SGHNT, CDR2 YYREEE (reference sequence). CDR3 size: 13 residues. CDR3 coding DNA: TGTGCCAGCAGTCCGACAAGAACCTGGGGCTACACCTTC. This codes for CASSPTRTWGYTF.

This clone has a handful of counts. This rearrangement joins TRBV5-1 to TRBJ1-2; the D gene is possibly TRBD1 (5 bases). Germline CDR1 SGHRS, CDR2 YFSETQ. Trimming stripped 3 bases from V and 1 base from J, with 13 bases between. This CDR3 is 15 amino acids long. CDR3 sequence (DNA): TGCGCCAGCAGCTCTCAGGGCGGTAATAACTATGGCTACACCTTC. This gives the protein CASSSQGGNNYGYTF.